Each of the 31 T cell receptor beta chains below was sequenced from the same sample in a study of blood T cells in healthy people across ages. With a J-beta primer mix and a sample-barcoded 5' primer, a second PCR ran about 6 to 11 cycles. TCRdb reanalysed the 5' RACE reads using MiXCR and keeps one entry per CDR3 protein. Here the sample spans around 2 million distinct CDR3 sequences, approximately 39% being singletons. The sample comprised blood. Receptors originate from a human donor in good health.

This clonotype occurred a few times. The chain employs TRBV27 and TRBJ2-7; TRBD1 aligns across 9 bases. Trimming removed 5 bases from V and 4 bases from J; junction bases left unmatched: 9. Germline CDR1 and CDR2: MNHEY and SMNVEV (reference sequence). The CDR3 has 15 residues. This chain's CDR3 is CASSVTQGAEYEQYF. Written as DNA, the CDR3 is TGTGCCAGCAGTGTAACACAGGGGGCTGAATACGAGCAGTACTTC.

This clonotype was found a few times. The CDR3 is CASSFSGGASSLGQFF. Here the CDR3 DNA reads TGCGCCAGCAGCTTTAGCGGGGGGGCCTCTTCCCTGGGGCAGTTCTTC. The J gene is TRBJ2-1, the V gene TRBV5-1; 11 nucleotides agree with TRBD2. CDR1 SGHRS and CDR2 YFSETQ come from the germline V gene. The J segment lost 12 bases and the V segment lost 2 bases, leaving 13 bases of the junction unmatched. There are 16 residues in the CDR3.

As for this clonotype: A much bigger clone sits one base away, suggesting this may be a read error. The chain carries TRBV7-9 and TRBJ1-1, with D perhaps TRBD1 (5 bases). The CDR3 length is 13 residues. Germline-derived CDR1 and CDR2 are SEHNR and FQNEAQ (reference sequence). The CDR3 loop is CTSSLQENTEAFF. CDR3 DNA sequence: TGTACCAGCAGCTTACAGGAGAACACTGAAGCTTTCTTT.

V is TRBV7-9 and J is TRBJ2-3; TRBD2 agrees at 8 bases. Germline CDR1 and CDR2: SEHNR and FQNEAQ (reference sequence). CDR3 size: 17 residues. V dropped 7 bases and J dropped 2; count of bases not matched to a gene: 14. Here the CDR3 DNA reads TGTGCCAGCACCACTAACGGGGGGGCTCTAATCACAGATACGCAGTATTTT. This encodes CASTTNGGALITDTQYF. Drawing the rest from reference TRBV7-9 and TRBJ2-3, the complete variable domain is DTGVSQNPRHKITKRGQNVTFRCDPISEHNRLYWYRQTLGQGPEFLTYFQNEAQLEKSRLLSDRFSAERPKGSFSTLEIQRTEQGDSAMYLCASTTNGGALITDTQYFGPGTRLTVL.

The chain couples TRBV20-1 to TRBJ2-5; weak D call: TRBD1 (6 bases). Trimming stripped 3 bases from V and 4 bases from J, with 15 bases between. The germline gives CDR1 DFQATT, CDR2 SNEGSKA (reference sequence). This CDR3 spans 14 amino acids. In nucleotides, the CDR3 is TGCAGTGCTAGTCGTGGGGACATATTAGAGACCCAGTACTTC. The encoded protein is CSASRGDILETQYF.

Points on this clonotype: This may be a read error, as it is one base from a much larger clone. The chain recombines TRBV5-1 with TRBJ2-7; TRBD1 is a possible D gene (5 bases). CDR1 and CDR2 (germline): SGHRS, YFSETQ. This CDR3 region has 13 residues. V was pared by 2 bases and J by 3 bases, with 9 bases between. CDR3 DNA: TGCGCCAGCAGCTTTGACAGCAACTACGAGCAGTACTTC. Translating it yields CASSFDSNYEQYF.

This clonotype was observed a few times. The chain couples TRBV7-2 to TRBJ2-7; the match to TRBD2 covers 8 bases. CDR1 and CDR2 (germline): SGHTA, FQGNSA. The CDR3 spans 15 residues. Trimming removed 5 bases from V and 2 bases from J; junction bases left unmatched: 8. The CDR3 reads CASSPSSGITYEQYF. The CDR3 region has the DNA TGTGCCAGCAGCCCCAGTAGCGGGATAACCTACGAGCAGTACTTC.

This clonotype turned up a few times. The rearrangement joins TRBV30 to TRBJ1-1, with unresolved D. The CDR3 has 13 amino acids. Germline lookup yields CDR1 GTSNPN and CDR2 SVGIG (reference sequence). The V end lost 3 bases, the J end lost 0 bases, and 8 bases lay between the germline ends. In DNA, the CDR3 is TGTGCCTGGAGGGCCAATTTGAACACTGAAGCTTTCTTT. This encodes CAWRANLNTEAFF.

The J gene is TRBJ2-3, the V gene TRBV4-3; TRBD2 aligns across 7 bases. CDR1 is LGHNA, CDR2 YSLEER, per germline. This CDR3 contains 17 residues. V trimming: 0 bases; J trimming: 6 bases; junction bases outside the gene matches: 12. CDR3 amino acids: CASSQDRGRGVADTQYF. The CDR3 DNA follows: TGCGCCAGCAGCCAAGATCGAGGCCGGGGGGTAGCCGATACGCAGTATTTT.

In the case of this clonotype: One end of the junction is discordant with germline, which a read error may explain. The genes are TRBV5-1 and TRBJ1-1; D is ambiguous. The CDR3 consists of 14 residues. Germline values: CDR1 SGHRS, CDR2 YFSETQ. Written as DNA, the CDR3 is TGCGCCAGCAGCCGTGCTGGAGAGAACACAGAAGATTTCTTT. Translated: CASSRAGENTEDFF.

This clonotype turned up a few times. The V call is TRBV7-2, the J call TRBJ1-5; a possible D gene is TRBD1 (5 bases). Germline V gene lookup returns CDR1 SGHTA and CDR2 FQGNSA. V dropped 5 bases and J dropped 6 bases, with 11 bases sitting between them. The CDR3 loop spans 13 amino acids. The CDR3 coding sequence is TGTGCCAGCAGCACCTCGGGGGGTCAGCCCCAGCATTTT. This sequence encodes CASSTSGGQPQHF.

About this clonotype itself: A junction end diverges from the germline sequence, so it may reflect a read error. The chain employs TRBV5-5 and TRBJ2-7; a weak D match, TRBD1 (5 bases). Looked up from germline, CDR1 is SGHKS and CDR2 is YYEKEE (reference sequence). The CDR3 loop spans 17 amino acids. CDR3 sequence reads: CASSLFPRQLFSHEQYF. In DNA, the CDR3 is TGTGCCAGCAGCTTGTTCCCCCGACAGTTGTTCTCCCACGAGCAGTACTTC.

This chain links TRBV20-1 with TRBJ1-2, with a weak D call TRBD1 (6 bases). Trimming pared 4 bases from V and 3 bases from J, leaving 12 bases between. This CDR3 spans 13 amino acids. CDR1 and CDR2 (germline): DFQATT, SNEGSKA (reference sequence). CDR3 residues: CSATRTEDYGYTF. The CDR3 coding sequence is TGCAGTGCTACAAGGACAGAGGACTATGGCTACACCTTC.

The sample holds many counts of this clonotype. The chain recombines TRBV20-1 with TRBJ2-4, with 10 nucleotides matching TRBD2. The CDR3 extends over 14 amino acids. With V trimmed by 6 bases and J by 9 bases, 11 bases remained unmatched. In germline, CDR1 is DFQATT, CDR2 SNEGSKA (reference sequence). The CDR3 here is CSAGASGGLGIQYF. CDR3 nucleotide sequence: TGCAGTGCCGGTGCTAGCGGGGGACTTGGCATTCAGTACTTC.

V usage is TRBV2 and J usage is TRBJ1-5; 7 bases map to TRBD1. With V trimmed by 2 bases and J by 4 bases, 5 bases remained unmatched. The CDR3 extends over 15 amino acids. Germline V gene data show CDR1 as SNHLY and CDR2 as FYNNEI. The chain's CDR3 is CASSEQTGNNQPQHF. The CDR3, as DNA: TGTGCCAGCAGTGAACAGACAGGGAATAATCAGCCCCAGCATTTT.

This clonotype was observed a few times. The chain employs TRBV20-1 and TRBJ2-1; TRBD1 or TRBD2 may be the D gene (5 bases each). This CDR3 is built from 13 residues. V was clipped by 2 bases and J by 10 bases, with 15 bases between them. The germline V gene has CDR1 DFQATT and CDR2 SNEGSKA (reference sequence). For the CDR3, the DNA is TGCAGTGCTAGAAGACCCGGGACGATGGAGCAGTTCTTC. It yields the protein CSARRPGTMEQFF.

This clonotype occurred a few times. This chain connects TRBV7-9 to TRBJ2-4; tentative D call: TRBD2 (5 bases). The J call may be incorrect, as the DNA end agrees better with TRBJ2-5. This CDR3 spans 15 amino acids. Per the germline V gene, CDR1 is SEHNR and CDR2 is FQNEAQ (reference sequence). The CDR3 nucleotides are TGTGCCAGCAGCCCCCTCGATCGGGATCGGGAGACCCAGTACTTC. It codes for CASSPLDRDRETQYF.

This clonotype was seen more than once but under ten times. The chain is built from TRBV12-3 or TRBV12-4 and TRBJ1-1; D is perhaps TRBD1 (6 bases). V lost 9 bases and J lost 4, with 12 bases in between. The CDR3 length is 12 residues. The chain's CDR3 is CASNRVGTEAFF. In nucleotides, the CDR3 is TGTGCCAGTAACAGGGTTGGCACTGAAGCTTTCTTT.

This rearrangement joins TRBV7-6 to TRBJ1-3; 10 bases match TRBD1. V shed 6 bases, J shed 0 bases, and the junction held 11 bases outside the gene matches. Germline V CDR1 and CDR2: SGHVS, FNYEAQ. The CDR3 runs 18 residues. The CDR3: CASRQSSGTGVSGNTIYF. The CDR3 DNA is TGTGCCAGCAGGCAGAGTTCCGGGACAGGGGTCTCTGGAAACACCATATATTTT. Full variable domain (rest looked up from reference TRBV7-6 and TRBJ1-3): GAGVSQSPRYKVTKRGQDVALRCDPISGHVSLYWYRQALGQGPEFLTYFNYEAQQDKSGLPNDRFSAERPEGSISTLTIQRTEQRDSAMYRCASRQSSGTGVSGNTIYFGEGSWLTVV.

This clonotype was picked up a small number of times. The rearrangement uses TRBV3-1 and TRBJ2-6; perhaps TRBD2 as D (5 bases). V was shortened by 0 bases and J by 0 bases, with 15 bases between the two germline ends. CDR3 size: 19 residues. The germline V gene has CDR1 LGHDT and CDR2 YNNKEL (reference sequence). The CDR3 is CASSQDLEGLDSGANVLTF. The CDR3 DNA is TGTGCCAGCAGCCAAGATTTAGAGGGATTGGACTCTGGGGCCAACGTCCTGACTTTC.

Here the CDR3 reads CSARVDGEDLETQYF. The CDR3 coding sequence is TGCAGTGCTAGAGTGGACGGGGAGGATTTAGAGACCCAGTACTTC. This chain uses TRBV20-1 with TRBJ2-5; a weak D match, TRBD2 (6 bases). This CDR3 has 15 residues. Between the trimmed V and J ends, which lost 1 base and 4 bases, there was a span of 16 bases. Germline V lookup: CDR1 DFQATT, CDR2 SNEGSKA (reference sequence).

This clonotype occurred a few times. The chain is built from TRBV29-1 and TRBJ2-5; perhaps TRBD2 as D (5 bases). Trimming cost V 1 base and J 5 bases, with 14 bases left between them. Germline V gives CDR1 SQVTM, CDR2 ANQGSEA. The CDR3 length is 14 residues. CDR3 amino acids: CSVEGETGGETQYF. The CDR3 DNA reads TGCAGCGTTGAAGGGGAAACCGGCGGGGAGACCCAGTACTTC.

The V and J genes are TRBV29-1 and TRBJ2-5; the D gene is possibly TRBD2 (6 bases). Trimming stripped 7 bases from V and 7 bases from J, with 22 bases between. CDR1 SQVTM and CDR2 ANQGSEA come from the germline V gene. This CDR3 is 14 amino acids long. The CDR3 DNA reads TGCAGCGGCTCTAGCTCGTGGGGGGAAGGGACCCAGTACTTC. Translating gives CSGSSSWGEGTQYF.

This clonotype was recorded a few times. The chain is built from TRBV4-3 and TRBJ1-5; D may be TRBD1 (6 bases). The CDR3 has 14 residues. V was shortened by 1 base and J by 7 bases, with 11 bases between the two germline ends. The germline V gene encodes CDR1 LGHNA and CDR2 YSLEER. CDR3 residues: CASSQVDRSQPQHF. The DNA for the CDR3 is TGCGCCAGCAGCCAAGTAGACAGGTCGCAGCCCCAGCATTTT.

This clonotype was seen a single time. The chain uses TRBV24-1 and TRBJ1-2; no firm D call. Trimming left V 1 base short and J 4 bases short, with 9 bases between. CDR3 size: 14 residues. The germline V gene encodes CDR1 KGHDR and CDR2 SFDVKD. CDR3 loop: CATSDFGVSYGYTF. CDR3 bases: TGTGCCACCAGTGATTTTGGAGTTTCCTATGGCTACACCTTC.

This sequence joins TRBV11-2 and TRBJ2-7; D may be TRBD1 (6 bases). From germline, CDR1 is SGHAT and CDR2 FQNNGV. V dropped 3 bases and J dropped 2 bases, with 11 bases sitting between them. CDR3 length: 14 amino acids. DNA of the CDR3: TGTGCCAGCAGCTTGGGACACGCCGCCTACGAGCAGTACTTC. Residues: CASSLGHAAYEQYF.

This clonotype was seen a few times. The chain employs TRBV28 and TRBJ2-7, with D perhaps TRBD1 (5 bases). The CDR3 runs to 14 residues. Germline V lookup: CDR1 MDHEN, CDR2 SYDVKM. Trimming shortened V by 11 bases and J by 1 base, and 18 bases separated the two germline ends. Here the CDR3 reads CASFDSQRSYEQYF. DNA for the CDR3: TGTGCCTCTTTTGACAGCCAGAGGTCCTACGAGCAGTACTTC. The full variable domain, completed using reference TRBV28 and TRBJ2-7, is DVKVTQSSRYLVKRTGEKVFLECVQDMDHENMFWYRQDPGLGLRLIYFSYDVKMKEKGDIPEGYSVSREKKERFSLILESASTNQTSMYLCASFDSQRSYEQYFGPGTRLTVT.

This chain uses TRBV6-2 or TRBV6-3 with TRBJ2-7, with TRBD1 identical over 8 bases. This CDR3 has 15 amino acids. The J segment lost 4 bases and the V segment lost 4 bases, leaving 9 bases of the junction unmatched. Germline CDR1 and CDR2: MNHEY and SVGEGT. CDR3 in amino acids: CASSSRTGFRYEQYF. CDR3 in DNA: TGTGCCAGCAGTTCCCGGACAGGGTTCCGGTACGAGCAGTACTTC.

V usage is TRBV20-1 and J usage is TRBJ2-5; no definite D call. Germline V CDR1 and CDR2: DFQATT, SNEGSKA (reference sequence). The CDR3 extends over 12 amino acids. Trimming removed 0 bases from V and 4 bases from J, with 6 bases in between. The CDR3 loop is CSARDWRETQYF. DNA for the CDR3: TGCAGTGCTAGAGATTGGCGAGAGACCCAGTACTTC.

In this sample, this clonotype turned up many times. The J gene is TRBJ2-7, the V gene TRBV10-3; 9 bases are a match to TRBD1. Unmatched junction bases numbered 8, after V lost 3 bases and J lost 5 bases. This CDR3 has 15 amino acids. From germline, CDR1 is ENHRY and CDR2 SYGVKD. CDR3 DNA: TGTGCCATCAGTGACCAGGGACAGGGAGTCGACGAGCAGTACTTC. Translating gives CAISDQGQGVDEQYF.

V gene TRBV29-1 combines with J gene TRBJ1-1; the D gene is possibly TRBD1 (6 bases). Germline V gene data show CDR1 as SQVTM and CDR2 as ANQGSEA. The CDR3 extends over 13 amino acids. With 7 bases removed from V and 6 bases from J, the gap between germline ends came to 18 bases. CDR3 nucleotide sequence: TGCAGCGCGGGTGGGGGGCAGACGGCTGAAGCTTTCTTT. It is translated as CSAGGGQTAEAFF. Filled out from reference TRBV29-1 and TRBJ1-1, the complete variable domain reads SAVISQKPSRDICQRGTSLTIQCQVDSQVTMMFWYRQQPGQSLTLIATANQGSEATYESGFVIDKFPISRPNLTFSTLTVSNMSPEDSSIYLCSAGGGQTAEAFFGQGTRLTVV.